The present TCR beta chain was sequenced within a study of beta chain features in type 1 diabetes. Study results and limitations: In every one of the four CD4+ subsets, TCRB CDR3s were moderately but significantly shorter in Type 1 diabetes patients.

Sequencing targeted expressed TCRB transcripts, as all isolated RNA had been reverse transcribed. Sequencing used immunoSEQ multiplex PCR; TCRdb keeps in-frame clones, though not all of them. The table has tens of thousands of clones, under 60% seen once. About this clone itself: The antigen is not known.

Between the trimmed V and J ends, which lost 3 bases and 5 bases, there was a span of 4 bases. This CDR3 is built from 12 residues. Germline V gene lookup returns CDR1 SGHTA and CDR2 FQGTGA. The TCR originated in a woman in her forties with type 1 diabetes. Sequences were obtained from Tregs from blood. The chain links TRBV7-3 to TRBJ2-2; D gene unclear. The CDR3 sequence is CASSFQTGELFF. The CDR3 DNA reads as TGTGCCAGCAGCTTCCAAACCGGGGAGCTGTTTTTT.